This T cell receptor (beta chain) derives from a study of blood T cell repertoires in COVID-19. Study-wide background: Both acute and convalescent COVID-19 samples were obtained from the United States, Italy and Spain. In each case, the material was cDNA or gDNA derived from T cells, B-cell-depleted T cells, or PBMCs.

Sequencing used immunoSEQ multiplex PCR; TCRdb keeps in-frame clones, though not all of them. The sample lists about 74,000 clones, 84% occurring once. This CDR3 contains 17 residues. Trimming cost V 6 bases and J 4 bases; bases outside gene matches: 13. Per germline, CDR1 MDHEN and CDR2 SYDVKM. Sequencing input: peripheral blood. The clonotype originates from a man aged 65 to 79 with acute or convalescent COVID-19. The chain employs TRBV28 and TRBJ1-4; 8 bases line up with TRBD1. The CDR3 spells CASSTRYRTGFNEKLFF. In DNA form, the CDR3 reads TGTGCCAGCAGCACCAGGTACAGGACAGGGTTTAATGAAAAACTGTTTTTT.